This T cell receptor beta chain appears in the sequencing data of a study of blood T cells in healthy people across ages. Using a J-beta primer mix together with a sample-barcoded 5' primer, a second PCR was run for 7 to 11 cycles. TCRdb fed the 5' RACE reads into MiXCR, producing one record per CDR3 protein. This sample has about 1,800,000 distinct CDR3 sequences, with roughly 27% found just once. V lost 1 base, J lost 8 bases, and 8 bases lay in between. This CDR3 is 12 amino acids long. Germline loops: CDR1 SEHNR, CDR2 FQNEAQ (reference sequence). This clonotype was seen only a few times. Sequencing was carried out using blood. The chain carries TRBV7-9 and TRBJ1-1; D unresolved. This clonotype was obtained from a woman aged 30 to 39 in good health. CDR3 in amino acids: CASSLVEGEAFF. CDR3 DNA: TGTGCCAGCAGCTTAGTCGAAGGAGAAGCTTTCTTT. Together with reference TRBV7-9 and TRBJ1-1, the CDR3 gives the full variable domain: DTGVSQNPRHKITKRGQNVTFRCDPISEHNRLYWYRQTLGQGPEFLTYFQNEAQLEKSRLLSDRFSAERPKGSFSTLEIQRTEQGDSAMYLCASSLVEGEAFFGQGTRLTVV.